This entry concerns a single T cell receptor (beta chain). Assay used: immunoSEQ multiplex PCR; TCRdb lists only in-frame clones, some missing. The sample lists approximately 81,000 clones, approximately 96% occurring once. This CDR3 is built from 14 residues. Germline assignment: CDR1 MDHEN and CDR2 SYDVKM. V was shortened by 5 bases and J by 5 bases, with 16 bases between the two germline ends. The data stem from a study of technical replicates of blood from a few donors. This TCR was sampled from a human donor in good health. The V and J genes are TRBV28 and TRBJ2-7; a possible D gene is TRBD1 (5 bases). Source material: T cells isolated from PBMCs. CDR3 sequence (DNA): TGTGCCAGCAGTCAATGGGGCGACTCGGACGAGCAGTACTTC. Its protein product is CASSQWGDSDEQYF.